The clone carrying this TCR beta chain was detected ten times or more. The antigen is not known. The sample originates from a study of identical twins. The study, taken as a whole, reports: Cord blood beta clonotypes that were abundant carried fewer insertions, and memory repertoires showed no such trend.

MiXCR, applied by TCRdb to the 5' RACE reads, yields one record per CDR3 protein. This sample yields about 390,000 distinct CDR3 sequences, of which approximately 10% are seen a single time; around 8.6% belongs to the top ten. Germline V CDR1 and CDR2: MDHEN, SYDVKM. The CDR3 consists of 13 residues. V lost 7 bases and J 8 bases, leaving 15 bases between the germline ends. The sequence was obtained from a woman in her forties or fifties in good health. V and J are TRBV28 and TRBJ2-1, with D possibly TRBD1 on 5 matching bases. The source material was naive T cells sorted from blood. The CDR3 coding sequence is TGTGCCAGCATTCTTACGGCAGGGTATGAGCAGTTCTTC. Translation gives CASILTAGYEQFF.